This T cell receptor (beta chain) is drawn from a study of T cell repertoires in cytomegalovirus infection. TCRdb reanalysed the reads using MiXCR and keeps one entry per CDR3 protein. The data hold around 280,000 distinct CDR3 sequences, with roughly 15% observed a single time. This CDR3 is built from 14 residues. The V and J ends lost 7 bases and 8 bases respectively, with 19 bases between them. The TCR originated in a human donor in good health (CMV status not recorded). Some clones in this sample may be carry-over from other donors' samples. What was sequenced was PBMCs. The V gene is TRBV12-3 or TRBV12-4, the J gene TRBJ2-3; maybe TRBD2 (6 bases). This CDR3 is CASTHRVGEATQYF. CDR3 bases: TGTGCCAGCACACACCGGGTCGGGGAGGCTACGCAGTATTTT.